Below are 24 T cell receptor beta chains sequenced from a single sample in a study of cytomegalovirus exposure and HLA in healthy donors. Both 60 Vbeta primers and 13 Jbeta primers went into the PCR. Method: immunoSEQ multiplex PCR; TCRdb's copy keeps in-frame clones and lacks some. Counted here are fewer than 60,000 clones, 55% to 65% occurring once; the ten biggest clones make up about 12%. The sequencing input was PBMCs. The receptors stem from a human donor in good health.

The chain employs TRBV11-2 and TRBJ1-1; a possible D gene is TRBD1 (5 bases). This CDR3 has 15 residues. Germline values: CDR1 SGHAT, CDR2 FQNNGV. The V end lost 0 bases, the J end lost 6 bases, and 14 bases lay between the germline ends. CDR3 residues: CASSLDGRVGAEAFF. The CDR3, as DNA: TGTGCCAGCAGCTTAGATGGCAGGGTTGGCGCTGAAGCTTTCTTT.

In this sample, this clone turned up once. The CDR3 sequence: CASSPSPGDFYGYTF. As DNA, the CDR3 is TGTGCCAGCAGTCCTAGCCCGGGCGATTTTTATGGCTACACCTTC. V gene TRBV27 combines with J gene TRBJ1-2; no definite D call. CDR1 MNHEY and CDR2 SMNVEV come from the germline V gene (reference sequence). The CDR3 spans 15 residues. Between the trimmed V and J ends, which lost 5 bases and 5 bases, there was a span of 18 bases.

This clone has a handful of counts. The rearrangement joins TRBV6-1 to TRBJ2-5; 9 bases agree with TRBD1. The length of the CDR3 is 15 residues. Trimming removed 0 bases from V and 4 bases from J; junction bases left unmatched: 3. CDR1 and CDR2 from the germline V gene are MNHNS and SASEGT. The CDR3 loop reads CASSEAPDRGETQYF. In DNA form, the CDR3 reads TGTGCCAGCAGTGAAGCGCCGGACAGGGGAGAGACCCAGTACTTC.

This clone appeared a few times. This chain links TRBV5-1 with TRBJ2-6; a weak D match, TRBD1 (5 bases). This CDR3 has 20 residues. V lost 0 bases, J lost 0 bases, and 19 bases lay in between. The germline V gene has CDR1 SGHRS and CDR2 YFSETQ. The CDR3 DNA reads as TGCGCCAGCAGCTTGGGCCCAGGGTTCATGCTCCTCTCTGGGGCCAACGTCCTGACTTTC. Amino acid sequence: CASSLGPGFMLLSGANVLTF. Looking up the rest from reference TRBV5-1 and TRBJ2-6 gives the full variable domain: KAGVTQTPRYLIKTRGQQVTLSCSPISGHRSVSWYQQTPGQGLQFLFEYFSETQRNKGNFPGRFSGRQFSNSRSEMNVSTLELGDSALYLCASSLGPGFMLLSGANVLTFGAGSRLTVL.

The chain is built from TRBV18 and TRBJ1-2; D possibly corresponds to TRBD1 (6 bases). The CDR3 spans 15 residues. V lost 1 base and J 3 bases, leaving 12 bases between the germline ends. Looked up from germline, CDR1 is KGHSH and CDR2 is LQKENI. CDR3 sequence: CASSPQGRGDYGYTF. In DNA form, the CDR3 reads TGTGCCAGCTCACCACAGGGCAGGGGCGACTATGGCTACACCTTC. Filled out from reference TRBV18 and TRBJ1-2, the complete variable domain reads NAGVMQNPRHLVRRRGQEARLRCSPMKGHSHVYWYRQLPEEGLKFMVYLQKENIIDESGMPKERFSAEFPKEGPSILRIQQVVRGDSAAYFCASSPQGRGDYGYTFGSGTRLTVV.

The CDR3 nucleotides are TGTGCCAGCAGCTTAGGGAACAGCAGAAATCAGCCCCAGCATTTT. It is translated as CASSLGNSRNQPQHF. The J gene is TRBJ1-5, the V gene TRBV7-2; D unclear. This CDR3 comprises 15 residues. V dropped 1 base and J dropped 4 bases, with 11 bases sitting between them. The germline V gene encodes CDR1 SGHTA and CDR2 FQGNSA. Full variable domain (rest looked up from reference TRBV7-2 and TRBJ1-5): GAGVSQSPSNKVTEKGKDVELRCDPISGHTALYWYRQSLGQGLEFLIYFQGNSAPDKSGLPSDRFSAERTGGSVSTLTIQRTQQEDSAVYLCASSLGNSRNQPQHFGDGTRLSIL.

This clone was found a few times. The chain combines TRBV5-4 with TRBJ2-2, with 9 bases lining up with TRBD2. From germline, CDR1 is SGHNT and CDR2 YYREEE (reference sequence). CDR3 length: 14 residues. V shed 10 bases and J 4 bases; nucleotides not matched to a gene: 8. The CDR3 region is CARGVAGVTGELFF. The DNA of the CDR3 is TGTGCCCGGGGGGTAGCGGGGGTCACCGGGGAGCTGTTTTTT.

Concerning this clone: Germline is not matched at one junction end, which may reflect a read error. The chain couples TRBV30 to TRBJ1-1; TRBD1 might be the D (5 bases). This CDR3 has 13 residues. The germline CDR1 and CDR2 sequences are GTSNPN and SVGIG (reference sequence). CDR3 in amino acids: CARSSLRVGKAFF. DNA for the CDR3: TGTGCCCGGAGTAGTCTCAGGGTGGGAAAAGCTTTCTTT. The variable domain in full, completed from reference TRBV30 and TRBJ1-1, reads SQTIHQWPATLVQPVGSPLSLECTVEGTSNPNLYWYRQAAGRGLQLLFYSVGIGQISSEVPQNLSASRPQDRQFILSSKKLLLSDSGFYLCARSSLRVGKAFFGQGTRLTVV.

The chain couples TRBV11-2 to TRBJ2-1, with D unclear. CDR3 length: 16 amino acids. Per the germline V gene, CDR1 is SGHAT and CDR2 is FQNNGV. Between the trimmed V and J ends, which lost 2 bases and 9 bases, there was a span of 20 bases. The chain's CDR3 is CASSLRRGGRLGEQFF. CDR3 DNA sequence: TGTGCCAGCAGCTTACGTAGAGGCGGCCGGCTTGGTGAGCAGTTCTTC.

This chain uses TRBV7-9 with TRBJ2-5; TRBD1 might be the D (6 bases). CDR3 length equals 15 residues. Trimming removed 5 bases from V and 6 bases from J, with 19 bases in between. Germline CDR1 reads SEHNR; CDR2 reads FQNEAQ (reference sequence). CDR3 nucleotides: TGTGCCAGCAGCCCCAGGGGCGTCACTTATCAGACCCAGTACTTC. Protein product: CASSPRGVTYQTQYF.

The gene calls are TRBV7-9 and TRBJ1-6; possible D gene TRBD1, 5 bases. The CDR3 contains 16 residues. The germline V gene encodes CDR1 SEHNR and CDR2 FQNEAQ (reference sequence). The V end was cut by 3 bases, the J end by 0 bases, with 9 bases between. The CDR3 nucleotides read TGTGCCAGCAGCTTCGGGGGGAGCTCCTATAATTCACCCCTCCACTTT. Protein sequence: CASSFGGSSYNSPLHF.

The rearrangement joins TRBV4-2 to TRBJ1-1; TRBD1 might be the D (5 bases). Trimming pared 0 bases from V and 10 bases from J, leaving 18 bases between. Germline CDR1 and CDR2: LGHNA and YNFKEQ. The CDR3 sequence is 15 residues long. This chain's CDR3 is CASSQDRGTESLAFF. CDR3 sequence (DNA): TGTGCCAGCAGCCAAGATAGGGGAACAGAAAGCCTAGCTTTCTTT.

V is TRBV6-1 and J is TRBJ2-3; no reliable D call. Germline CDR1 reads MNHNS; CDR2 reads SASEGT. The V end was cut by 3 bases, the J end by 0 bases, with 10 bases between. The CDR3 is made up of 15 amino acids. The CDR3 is CASSDNARSTDTQYF. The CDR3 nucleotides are TGTGCCAGCAGTGATAACGCCCGGAGCACAGATACGCAGTATTTT.

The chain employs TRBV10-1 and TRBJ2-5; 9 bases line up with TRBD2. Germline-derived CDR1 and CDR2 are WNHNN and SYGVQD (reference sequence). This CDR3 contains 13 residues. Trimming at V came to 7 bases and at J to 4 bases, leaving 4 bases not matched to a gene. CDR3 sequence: CASKGLAGETQYF. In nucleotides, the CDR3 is TGCGCCAGCAAGGGACTAGCAGGAGAGACCCAGTACTTC.

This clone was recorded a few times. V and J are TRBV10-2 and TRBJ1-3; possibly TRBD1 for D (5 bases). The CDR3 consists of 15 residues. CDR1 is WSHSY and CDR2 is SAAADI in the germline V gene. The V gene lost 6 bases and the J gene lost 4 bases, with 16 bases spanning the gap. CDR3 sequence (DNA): TGCGCCAGCAGCCGGGTTCCGGGGGTCGGAAACACCATATATTTT. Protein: CASSRVPGVGNTIYF.

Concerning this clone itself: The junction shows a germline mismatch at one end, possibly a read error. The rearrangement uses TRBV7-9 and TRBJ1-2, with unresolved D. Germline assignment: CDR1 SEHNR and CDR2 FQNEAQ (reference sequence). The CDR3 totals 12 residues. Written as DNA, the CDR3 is TGTTCCAGCAGCTTAGTAACGAGCGGCTACACCTTC. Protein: CSSSLVTSGYTF.

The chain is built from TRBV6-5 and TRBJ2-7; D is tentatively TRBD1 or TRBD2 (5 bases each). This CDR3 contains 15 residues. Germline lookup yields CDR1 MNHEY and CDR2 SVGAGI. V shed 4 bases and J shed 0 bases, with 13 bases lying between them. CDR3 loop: CASSCSGSSSYEQYF. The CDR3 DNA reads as TGTGCCAGCAGTTGCTCAGGGAGTAGCTCCTACGAGCAGTACTTC.

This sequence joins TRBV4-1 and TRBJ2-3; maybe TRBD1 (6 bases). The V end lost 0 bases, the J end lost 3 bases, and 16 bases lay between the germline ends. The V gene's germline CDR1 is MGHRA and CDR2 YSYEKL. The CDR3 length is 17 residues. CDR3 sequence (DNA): TGCGCCAGCAGCCAAGATCCAGGGGCCTTAGGAACAGATACGCAGTATTTT. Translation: CASSQDPGALGTDTQYF.

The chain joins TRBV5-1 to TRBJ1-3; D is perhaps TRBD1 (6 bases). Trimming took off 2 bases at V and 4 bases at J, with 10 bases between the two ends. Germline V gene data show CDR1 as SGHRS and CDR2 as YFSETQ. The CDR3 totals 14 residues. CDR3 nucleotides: TGCGCCAGCAGCTTCGGTGACAGGGGAAACACCATATATTTT. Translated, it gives CASSFGDRGNTIYF.

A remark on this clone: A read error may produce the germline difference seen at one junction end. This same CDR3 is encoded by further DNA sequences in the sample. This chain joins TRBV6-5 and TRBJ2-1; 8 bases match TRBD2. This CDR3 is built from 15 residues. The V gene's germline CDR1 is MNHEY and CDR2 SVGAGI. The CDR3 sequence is CASSSPGTSYNEQFF. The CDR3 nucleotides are TGCGCCAGCAGTTCACCCGGGACTAGTTACAATGAGCAGTTCTTC.

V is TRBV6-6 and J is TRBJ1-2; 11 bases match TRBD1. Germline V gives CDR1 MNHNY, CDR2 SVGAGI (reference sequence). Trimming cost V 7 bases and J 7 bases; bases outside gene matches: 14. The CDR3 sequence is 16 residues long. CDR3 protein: CASKLRTGGEVGGYTF. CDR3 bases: TGTGCCAGCAAGTTGCGGACAGGGGGCGAAGTAGGTGGCTACACCTTC.

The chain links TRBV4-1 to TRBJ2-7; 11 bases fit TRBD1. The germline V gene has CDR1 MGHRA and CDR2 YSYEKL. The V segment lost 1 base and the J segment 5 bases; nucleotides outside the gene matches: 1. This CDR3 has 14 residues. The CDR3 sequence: CASSQGTGGNEQYF. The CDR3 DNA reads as TGCGCCAGCAGCCAAGGGACAGGGGGCAACGAGCAGTACTTC.

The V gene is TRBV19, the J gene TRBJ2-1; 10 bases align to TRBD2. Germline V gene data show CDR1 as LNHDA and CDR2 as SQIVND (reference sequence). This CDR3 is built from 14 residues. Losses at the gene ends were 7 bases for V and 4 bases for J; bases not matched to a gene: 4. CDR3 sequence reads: CASKTSGPYNEQFF. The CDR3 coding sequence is TGTGCCAGTAAGACTAGCGGGCCTTACAATGAGCAGTTCTTC.

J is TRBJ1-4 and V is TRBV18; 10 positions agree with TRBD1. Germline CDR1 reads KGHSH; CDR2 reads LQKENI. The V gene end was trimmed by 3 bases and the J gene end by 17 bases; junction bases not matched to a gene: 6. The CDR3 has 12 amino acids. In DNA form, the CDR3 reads TGTGCCAGCTCACCCGAGACAGGGGGCGTATTTTTT. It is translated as CASSPETGGVFF. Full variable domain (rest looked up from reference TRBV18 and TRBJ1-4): NAGVMQNPRHLVRRRGQEARLRCSPMKGHSHVYWYRQLPEEGLKFMVYLQKENIIDESGMPKERFSAEFPKEGPSILRIQQVVRGDSAAYFCASSPETGGVFFGSGTQLSVL.